These 15 T cell receptor beta chains were all obtained from the same sample, sequenced in a study of cytomegalovirus exposure and HLA in healthy donors (TCRdb year 2017). The method behind the library was the immunoSEQ multiplex PCR assay. For the multiplex PCR, a mixture combining 60 forward primers for TCR Vbeta segments and 13 reverse primers for TCR Jbeta segments was used. TCRdb re-hosts the immuneACCESS table, in-frame sequences only. Its copies lack some clones; in the studies checked, an unresolved V gene accounts for under half of them, and the cause for the rest is not known. The sample profile shows around 220,000 clones; about 83% of them were found once. The ten largest clones represent just over 1.4% of the sample. The sequenced material came from PBMCs. Source of these receptors: a girl aged 5 to 17 in good health and CMV-seronegative.

V and J are TRBV28 and TRBJ1-2, with D possibly being TRBD1 (5 bases). The CDR3 extends over 14 amino acids. V was pared by 3 bases and J by 3 bases, with 11 bases between. The germline gives CDR1 MDHEN, CDR2 SYDVKM. The CDR3 spells CASSFGRGYYGYTF. The DNA for the CDR3 is TGTGCCAGCAGTTTCGGGAGGGGTTACTATGGCTACACCTTC.

The chain joins TRBV5-1 to TRBJ1-5; tentatively, D is TRBD1 (6 bases). This CDR3 contains 14 residues. In germline, CDR1 is SGHRS, CDR2 YFSETQ. V was trimmed by 7 bases and J by 5 bases, leaving 16 bases between them. CDR3 amino acids: CASSKGGVDQPQHF. The CDR3 DNA reads TGCGCCAGCTCAAAGGGGGGGGTCGATCAGCCCCAGCATTTT.

The chain combines TRBV11-2 with TRBJ2-1; 8 positions agree with TRBD2. The CDR3 has 15 residues. V shed 0 bases and J 6 bases; nucleotides not matched to a gene: 4. The germline CDR1 and CDR2 sequences are SGHAT and FQNNGV. The CDR3 region is CASSLDGGAFNEQFF. The CDR3 nucleotides read TGTGCCAGCAGCTTAGACGGGGGGGCCTTCAATGAGCAGTTCTTC.

The rearrangement uses TRBV6-1 and TRBJ2-7; tentatively, D is TRBD2 (5 bases). CDR3 length equals 15 residues. V dropped 2 bases and J dropped 2 bases, with 13 bases sitting between them. CDR1 is MNHNS, CDR2 SASEGT, per germline. The CDR3 protein is CASSEILGGPYEQYF. CDR3 sequence (DNA): TGTGCCAGCAGTGAAATTCTTGGAGGTCCCTACGAGCAGTACTTC.

The chain employs TRBV7-9 and TRBJ2-7; 7 bases are shared with TRBD1. The V and J ends lost 2 bases and 6 bases, in that order; junction bases with no gene match: 10. Germline V lookup: CDR1 SEHNR, CDR2 FQNEAQ (reference sequence). CDR3 length: 15 residues. Here the CDR3 DNA reads TGTGCCAGCAGCTTATGGCCCAGCGCAGGGGGCGAGCAGTACTTC. This sequence encodes CASSLWPSAGGEQYF. The variable domain in full, with the rest retrieved from reference TRBV7-9 and TRBJ2-7, is DTGVSQNPRHKITKRGQNVTFRCDPISEHNRLYWYRQTLGQGPEFLTYFQNEAQLEKSRLLSDRFSAERPKGSFSTLEIQRTEQGDSAMYLCASSLWPSAGGEQYFGPGTRLTVT.

CDR3 DNA sequence: TGTGCCAGTATCACCGGGACAAAGAATTCACCCCTCCACTTT. It encodes CASITGTKNSPLHF. This chain uses TRBV2 with TRBJ1-6; D might be TRBD1 (6 bases). Germline lookup yields CDR1 SNHLY and CDR2 FYNNEI. CDR3 length equals 14 residues. Trimming took 9 bases from V and 7 from J, leaving 16 bases between them.

This chain connects TRBV5-6 to TRBJ2-3; 14 nucleotides match TRBD2. V dropped 0 bases and J dropped 2; count of bases not matched to a gene: 8. Germline loops: CDR1 SGHDT, CDR2 YYEEEE. The CDR3 spans 19 residues. CDR3 coding DNA: TGTGCCAGCAGCTTGGAGTTGACTAGCGGGGGGGGCCTCACAGATACGCAGTATTTT. Protein sequence: CASSLELTSGGGLTDTQYF.

Note on this clone: The identical CDR3 is also encoded by other nucleotide sequences in the sample. The chain combines TRBV6-5 with TRBJ1-1, with D possibly being TRBD1 (5 bases). The germline gives CDR1 MNHEY, CDR2 SVGAGI. The CDR3 contains 13 residues. Trimming took off 2 bases at V and 4 bases at J, with 8 bases between the two ends. The CDR3 protein is CASSYRGGTEAFF. CDR3 DNA sequence: TGTGCCAGCAGTTACAGGGGAGGCACTGAAGCTTTCTTT.

The chain joins TRBV28 to TRBJ1-4; unclear D gene. V gave up 6 bases and J gave up 4 bases, with 12 bases separating them. This CDR3 has 14 amino acids. Germline CDR1 and CDR2: MDHEN and SYDVKM. In DNA, the CDR3 is TGTGCCAGCAGAGGAGGGAGGGTTAATGAAAAACTGTTTTTT. This gives the protein CASRGGRVNEKLFF.

This clone has more than one count but fewer than ten. This chain links TRBV28 with TRBJ1-4; 11 bases fit TRBD1. J was trimmed by 5 bases and V by 5 bases; bases with no gene match: 4. The length of the CDR3 is 15 residues. Germline CDR1 and CDR2: MDHEN and SYDVKM. CDR3 sequence (DNA): TGTGCCAGCAGTGGTTGGGACAGGGGGAATGAAAAACTGTTTTTT. This codes for CASSGWDRGNEKLFF.

The J gene is TRBJ2-3, the V gene TRBV6-1, with D unresolved. The V and J ends lost 4 bases and 2 bases respectively, with 16 bases between them. CDR3 length: 16 residues. Germline V CDR1 and CDR2: MNHNS, SASEGT. For the CDR3, the DNA is TGTGCCAGCAGTGGCTCACTAATACCGACCACAGATACGCAGTATTTT. Translating gives CASSGSLIPTTDTQYF.

This chain connects TRBV7-2 to TRBJ1-2; no definite D call. The CDR3 covers 13 residues. The germline V and J ends were trimmed by 2 bases and 2 bases, with 6 bases remaining between them. Germline CDR1 reads SGHTA; CDR2 reads FQGNSA. The CDR3 spells CASSLYRNYGYTF. CDR3 sequence (DNA): TGTGCCAGCAGCTTATACAGAAACTATGGCTACACCTTC.

DNA of the CDR3: TGTGCCAGCAGCTTAAACGGGGTTTGGGAAAAACTGTTTTTT. Translation: CASSLNGVWEKLFF. The chain is built from TRBV7-2 and TRBJ1-4; D gene unclear. Germline V gene sequence: CDR1 SGHTA, CDR2 FQGNSA. Between the trimmed V and J ends, which lost 2 bases and 8 bases, there was a span of 12 bases. The CDR3 runs 14 residues.

This chain links TRBV15 with TRBJ1-1; possibly TRBD1 for D (6 bases). Germline values: CDR1 LNHNV, CDR2 YYDKDF (reference sequence). This CDR3 region has 15 residues. V lost 1 base and J lost 2, with 11 bases in between. The CDR3 sequence is CATSRGGTLNTEAFF. The CDR3, as DNA: TGTGCCACCAGCAGAGGAGGGACACTTAACACTGAAGCTTTCTTT.

This sequence joins TRBV6-5 and TRBJ2-7; possible D gene TRBD2, 5 bases. In germline, CDR1 is MNHEY, CDR2 SVGAGI. The CDR3 has 15 residues. V was shortened by 0 bases and J by 3 bases, with 12 bases between the two germline ends. The CDR3 sequence is CASSYSSYGIYEQYF. CDR3 nucleotide sequence: TGTGCCAGCAGTTACTCGAGCTACGGGATCTACGAGCAGTACTTC.